Listed here are 11 T cell receptor beta chains from one sample, sequenced in a study of CD8 T cells in Susac syndrome. Random-hexamer reverse transcription was applied to roughly 0.45 to 1 ug RNA. TCRdb redid the calling of the immunoSEQ multiplex PCR reads with MiXCR, one entry per CDR3 protein. Altogether a few hundred thousand distinct CDR3 sequences are present, about 85% being singletons, with the ten largest covering under 0.15%. Specimen: CD8+ T cells from PBMCs. These receptors originate from a human donor with multiple sclerosis.

J is TRBJ1-1 and V is TRBV30; D remains ambiguous. The V and J ends lost 3 bases and 4 bases respectively, with 15 bases between them. The CDR3 is 14 residues long. Germline lookup yields CDR1 GTSNPN and CDR2 SVGIG (reference sequence). CDR3 amino acids: CAWSSPGKGTEAFF. The DNA of the CDR3 is TGTGCCTGGAGCAGTCCTGGCAAAGGCACTGAAGCTTTCTTT.

The chain employs TRBV20-1 and TRBJ2-7; D may be TRBD2 (5 bases). V gave up 3 bases and J gave up 0 bases, with 9 bases separating them. Germline V gives CDR1 DFQATT, CDR2 SNEGSKA (reference sequence). The CDR3 spans 13 residues. The CDR3 DNA is TGCAGTGCTAGTAGCGCGAGCTCCTACGAGCAGTACTTC. Translation gives CSASSASSYEQYF.

The CDR3 DNA follows: TGTGCCAGCAGCCCCACAGTTCCCAATGAGCAGTTCTTC. Its translation: CASSPTVPNEQFF. V and J are TRBV3-1 and TRBJ2-1; D remains unclear. Trimming took 4 bases from V and 6 from J, leaving 10 bases between them. The CDR3 is made up of 13 amino acids. Germline-derived CDR1 and CDR2 are LGHDT and YNNKEL (reference sequence).

This clonotype has only one observation. The chain links TRBV28 to TRBJ2-1; 7 bases align to TRBD1. Germline lookup yields CDR1 MDHEN and CDR2 SYDVKM. The CDR3 runs 15 residues. Trimming cost V 5 bases and J 6 bases; bases outside gene matches: 10. This chain's CDR3 is CASSRGQAYGNEQFF. The CDR3 DNA reads TGTGCCAGCAGTCGCGGACAGGCGTATGGCAATGAGCAGTTCTTC. Variable domain in full (rest from reference TRBV28 and TRBJ2-1): DVKVTQSSRYLVKRTGEKVFLECVQDMDHENMFWYRQDPGLGLRLIYFSYDVKMKEKGDIPEGYSVSREKKERFSLILESASTNQTSMYLCASSRGQAYGNEQFFGPGTRLTVL.

Concerning this clonotype itself: The junction does not match germline at one end; this may be a read error. The rearrangement links TRBV24-1 to TRBJ1-2; D unresolved. CDR3 length equals 13 residues. CDR1 is KGHDR and CDR2 is SFDVKD in the germline V gene. This CDR3 reads CATSDPSQDGYIF. In DNA form, the CDR3 reads TGTGCCACCAGTGACCCTTCTCAGGATGGCTACATCTTC.

The V gene is TRBV5-1, the J gene TRBJ2-3, with 7 nucleotides matching TRBD2. This CDR3 region has 18 residues. The V gene's germline CDR1 is SGHRS and CDR2 YFSETQ. The V and J ends lost 0 bases and 0 bases, in that order; junction bases with no gene match: 10. DNA of the CDR3: TGCGCCAGCAGCTTGGAGGGTAGGGGAGGGCCTAGCACAGATACGCAGTATTTT. It yields the protein CASSLEGRGGPSTDTQYF.

The chain combines TRBV5-1 with TRBJ2-5; D possibly uses TRBD1 or TRBD2 (5 bases each). Trimming shortened V by 5 bases and J by 3 bases, and 23 bases separated the two germline ends. CDR1 is SGHRS, CDR2 YFSETQ, per germline. The CDR3 is 17 residues long. The DNA of the CDR3 is TGCGCCAGCAGTAAGAAGGGTGCCGGGCTGGGGGAAGAGACCCAGTACTTC. Amino acid sequence: CASSKKGAGLGEETQYF.

CDR3 residues: CASGFHEMDEQFF. The CDR3 DNA is TGTGCTAGTGGTTTCCATGAGATGGATGAGCAGTTCTTC. V and J are TRBV12-5 and TRBJ2-1; D is ambiguous. Trimming shortened V by 3 bases and J by 8 bases, and 11 bases separated the two germline ends. The CDR3 loop spans 13 amino acids. The germline V gene has CDR1 LGHNT and CDR2 FRNRAP.

This chain connects TRBV15 to TRBJ2-5; D is ambiguous. Deletions cut 3 bases from V and 2 bases from J, with 10 bases between. The CDR3 contains 14 residues. Germline V gene lookup returns CDR1 LNHNV and CDR2 YYDKDF (reference sequence). The chain's CDR3 is CATSRTDKQETQYF. CDR3 bases: TGTGCCACCAGCAGGACCGACAAGCAAGAGACCCAGTACTTC. Based on the CDR3 plus reference TRBV15 and TRBJ2-5, the full variable domain is DAMVIQNPRYQVTQFGKPVTLSCSQTLNHNVMYWYQQKSSQAPKLLFHYYDKDFNNEADTPDNFQSRRPNTSFCFLDIRSPGLGDTAMYLCATSRTDKQETQYFGPGTRLLVL.

This clonotype showed up just once. This rearrangement joins TRBV27 to TRBJ2-7, with D possibly being TRBD1 (5 bases). This CDR3 is 13 amino acids long. V gave up 5 bases and J gave up 5 bases, with 13 bases separating them. The germline V gene encodes CDR1 MNHEY and CDR2 SMNVEV (reference sequence). The CDR3 DNA is TGTGCCAGCAGTGCATTCCTCAGGGACGAGCAGTACTTC. Translation: CASSAFLRDEQYF.

The V and J genes are TRBV12-3 or TRBV12-4 and TRBJ1-2; TRBD1 agrees at 7 bases. V lost 8 bases to trimming and J lost 2 bases; unmatched junction nucleotides: 2. The CDR3 is 12 amino acids. The CDR3: CASLQGNYGYTF. CDR3 in DNA: TGTGCCAGCTTACAGGGGAACTATGGCTACACCTTC.